This T cell receptor beta chain is from a study of T cell responses to AZD1222 COVID-19 vaccine. Study outcomes and limitations: The number of AZD1222 recipients seropositive at baseline was only five or six.

Method: immunoSEQ multiplex PCR; TCRdb's copy keeps in-frame clones and lacks some. The sample includes fewer than 180,000 clones, 90% to 95% of them seen just once. With regard to this clone: The antigen remains undetermined.

The length of the CDR3 is 15 residues. V was cut by 2 bases and J by 5 bases, with 15 bases left in between. Germline V gives CDR1 MNHEY, CDR2 SVGEGT. The rearrangement uses TRBV6-2 or TRBV6-3 and TRBJ1-1; D is undetermined. This TCR derives from an adult in good health. The specimen comprised peripheral blood, sampled on day 0 of AZD1222 vaccination. The DNA for the CDR3 is TGTGCCAGCAGTTACCATACCACCGGGAGAACTGAAGCTTTCTTT. As protein: CASSYHTTGRTEAFF.